The clone carrying this TCR beta chain appeared a few times. Antigen specificity is unknown. This sample stems from a study of T cell repertoires in cytomegalovirus infection. Across the study: Based on public TCR beta signatures, there were indications of CMV infection and of a matching HLA type. Study-level points and caveats: Dominant in the ex vivo response were TCR beta clonotypes restricted by HLA-C and specific for CMV. Based on cumulative public TCR beta family frequency, carriers of CMV plus the relevant HLA were identified.

A single record per CDR3 protein comes from TCRdb applying MiXCR to the reads. In the table there are more than 150,000 distinct CDR3 sequences, 17% of which are singletons. V lost 5 bases to trimming and J lost 7 bases, with 15 bases between them. The CDR3 totals 14 residues. From germline, CDR1 is LNHDA and CDR2 SQIVND (reference sequence). The chain employs TRBV19 and TRBJ1-5; D gene unclear. Material for sequencing was CD8+ T cells from PBMCs. The TCR comes from a human donor in good health (CMV status not recorded). Some clones in this sample may be carry-over from other donors' samples. The DNA for the CDR3 is TGTGCCAGTAGTTCTGGTCAGCACGTCCAGCCCCAGCATTTT. This codes for CASSSGQHVQPQHF.